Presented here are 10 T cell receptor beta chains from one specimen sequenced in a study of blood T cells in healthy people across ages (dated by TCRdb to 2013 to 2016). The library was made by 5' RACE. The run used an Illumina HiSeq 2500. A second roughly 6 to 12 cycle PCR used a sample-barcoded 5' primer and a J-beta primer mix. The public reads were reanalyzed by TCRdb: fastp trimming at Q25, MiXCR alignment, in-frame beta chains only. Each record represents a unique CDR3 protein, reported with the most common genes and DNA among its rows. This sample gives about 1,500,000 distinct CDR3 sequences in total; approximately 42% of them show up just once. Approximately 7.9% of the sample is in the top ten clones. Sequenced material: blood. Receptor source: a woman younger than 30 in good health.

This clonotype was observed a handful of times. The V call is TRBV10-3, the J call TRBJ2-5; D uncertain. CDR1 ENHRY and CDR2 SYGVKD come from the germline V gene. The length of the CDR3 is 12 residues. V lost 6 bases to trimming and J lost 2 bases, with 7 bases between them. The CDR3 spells CAIRASQETQYF. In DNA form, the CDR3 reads TGTGCCATCAGGGCCTCTCAAGAGACCCAGTACTTC.

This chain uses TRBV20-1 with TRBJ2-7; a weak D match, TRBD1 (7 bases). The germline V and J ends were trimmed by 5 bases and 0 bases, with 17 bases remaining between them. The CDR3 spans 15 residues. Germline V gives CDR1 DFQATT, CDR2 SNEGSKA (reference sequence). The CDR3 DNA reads TGCAGTGCTGCCCGCAGGGGGGTGAGCTCCTACGAGCAGTACTTC. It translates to CSAARRGVSSYEQYF.

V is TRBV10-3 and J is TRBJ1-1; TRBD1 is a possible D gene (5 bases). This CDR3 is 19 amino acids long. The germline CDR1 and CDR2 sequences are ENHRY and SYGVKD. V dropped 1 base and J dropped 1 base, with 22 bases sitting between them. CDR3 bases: TGTGCCATCAGTGAGTTCGGACCCCCGACAGAGACCAGGAACACTGAAGCTTTCTTT. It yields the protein CAISEFGPPTETRNTEAFF.

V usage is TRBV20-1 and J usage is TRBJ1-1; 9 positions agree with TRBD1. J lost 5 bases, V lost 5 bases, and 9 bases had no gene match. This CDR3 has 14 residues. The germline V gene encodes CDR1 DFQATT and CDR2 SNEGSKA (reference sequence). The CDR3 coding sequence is TGCAGTGCTGACAAACAGGGGGCGCGGACTGAAGCTTTCTTT. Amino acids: CSADKQGARTEAFF.

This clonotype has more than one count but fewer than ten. The CDR3 coding sequence is TGCGCCAGCAGCCCTCCTCCTGGGGGCTACACCTTC. Translating gives CASSPPPGGYTF. The V gene is TRBV4-1, the J gene TRBJ1-2; D call uncertain. CDR3 length: 12 amino acids. The V end lost 4 bases, the J end lost 8 bases, and 11 bases lay between the germline ends. CDR1 and CDR2 (germline): MGHRA, YSYEKL.

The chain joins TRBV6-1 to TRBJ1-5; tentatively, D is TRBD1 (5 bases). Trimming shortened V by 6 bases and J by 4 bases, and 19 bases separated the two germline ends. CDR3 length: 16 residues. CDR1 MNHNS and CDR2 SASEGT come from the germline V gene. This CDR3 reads CASRRYWEQANQPQHF. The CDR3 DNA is TGTGCCAGCAGGCGGTATTGGGAACAGGCGAATCAGCCCCAGCATTTT.

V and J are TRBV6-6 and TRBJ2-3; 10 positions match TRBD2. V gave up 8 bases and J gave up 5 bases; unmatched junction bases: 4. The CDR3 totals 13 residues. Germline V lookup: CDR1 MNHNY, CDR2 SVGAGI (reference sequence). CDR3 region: CASGVAGGDTQYF. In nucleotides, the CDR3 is TGTGCCAGCGGGGTAGCGGGGGGAGATACGCAGTATTTT.

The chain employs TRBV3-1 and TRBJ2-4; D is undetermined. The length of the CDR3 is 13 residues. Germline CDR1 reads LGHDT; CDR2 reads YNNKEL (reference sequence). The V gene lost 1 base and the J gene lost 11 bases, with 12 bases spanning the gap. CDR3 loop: CASSQASSRVQYF. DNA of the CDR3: TGTGCCAGCAGCCAAGCCTCCTCTAGGGTTCAGTACTTC.

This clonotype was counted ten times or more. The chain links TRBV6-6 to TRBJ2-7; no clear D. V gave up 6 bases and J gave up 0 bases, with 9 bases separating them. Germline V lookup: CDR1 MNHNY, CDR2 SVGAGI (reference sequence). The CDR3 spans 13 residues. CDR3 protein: CASSQRSSYEQYF. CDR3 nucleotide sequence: TGTGCCAGCAGCCAAAGGAGCTCCTACGAGCAGTACTTC.

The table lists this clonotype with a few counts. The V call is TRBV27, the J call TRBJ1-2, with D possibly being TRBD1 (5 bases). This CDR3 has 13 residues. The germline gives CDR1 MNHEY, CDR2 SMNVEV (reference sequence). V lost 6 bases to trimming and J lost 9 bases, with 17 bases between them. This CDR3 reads CASRERPEGSYTF. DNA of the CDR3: TGTGCCAGCAGAGAAAGGCCAGAGGGGAGCTACACCTTC.